A single sample gave rise to the 2 T cell receptor beta chains below, sequenced in a study of shared clonotypes between healthy human individuals. The data were produced by immunoSEQ multiplex PCR, yet TCRdb's version contains in-frame clones alone and is incomplete. This table has under 150,000 clones, under 70% appearing once. Sequencing input: memory CD8+ T cells sorted from blood. The subset: CD45RO+ cells pooled with CCR7-negative TemRA cells. Receptors were obtained from a woman between 25 and 40 years old in good health.

The CDR3 is CASSGNSGGDTEAFF. DNA for the CDR3: TGTGCCAGCAGTGGTAACAGTGGGGGGGACACTGAAGCTTTCTTT. The chain is built from TRBV25-1 and TRBJ1-1; a weak D match, TRBD1 (5 bases). The CDR3 is 15 residues long. Trimming removed 4 bases at V and 3 bases at J, with 15 bases between. In germline, CDR1 is MGHDK, CDR2 SYGVNS.

Ten or more counts support this clone. The chain employs TRBV28 and TRBJ1-5; D is perhaps TRBD1 (5 bases). CDR3 length equals 16 residues. Trimming removed 3 bases from V and 7 bases from J, with 19 bases in between. CDR1 is MDHEN, CDR2 SYDVKM, per germline. The CDR3 reads CASSFAVMEGRQPQHF. CDR3 in DNA: TGTGCCAGCAGTTTTGCAGTGATGGAGGGGAGGCAGCCCCAGCATTTT. The full variable domain, its missing parts supplied by reference TRBV28 and TRBJ1-5, is DVKVTQSSRYLVKRTGEKVFLECVQDMDHENMFWYRQDPGLGLRLIYFSYDVKMKEKGDIPEGYSVSREKKERFSLILESASTNQTSMYLCASSFAVMEGRQPQHFGDGTRLSIL.